This T cell receptor (beta chain) derives from a study of T-cell reconstitution after alpha-beta-depleted transplantation in children. V was pared by 2 bases and J by 6 bases, with 6 bases of the junction left unmatched. The germline V gene has CDR1 MNHEY and CDR2 SVGAGI. There are 14 residues in the CDR3. A library of TCRbeta sequences, prepared with unique molecular identifiers, was generated. MiXCR, applied by TCRdb to the PCR reads, yields one record per CDR3 protein. The sample has 200,000 to 250,000 distinct CDR3 sequences, 9.7% seen once. The TCR originated in a human donor who donated a stem cell graft to a child with SCID. Here the sequenced sample was PBMCs from the stem cell graft donor, taken from the stem cell graft. The chain joins TRBV6-5 to TRBJ1-2, with 7 bases matching TRBD1. As DNA, the CDR3 is TGTGCCAGCAGTTACGGTTTGACAGGGAATGGCTACACCTTC. Translated, it gives CASSYGLTGNGYTF.